Described below is a single T cell receptor beta chain sequence and its context. This clone showed up just once. The target of this receptor is not known. No quality values exist for individual bases; no much larger clone is one base distant. This record belongs to a study of control samples from healthy donors and cancer patients (dated by TCRdb to about 2020). V loses 11 bases of germline sequence and J loses 1 base, and the interval between the two ends is 14 bases. From its cysteine to its phenylalanine, the CDR3 spans 13 amino acids. CDR3 DNA is the only sequence kept; it has 39 bases, read in frame from the first base. The germline V gene supplies CDR1 SNHLY and CDR2 FYNNEI. The library came from the immunoSEQ multiplex PCR assay. TCRdb retrieved this table from immuneACCESS and kept in-frame rearrangements only. Not all clones are present; in checked studies, unresolved V genes account for under half, and no reason is known for the remainder. The sample profile shows 55,000 to 70,000 clones; around 90% of them were found once. The ten largest clones take up approximately 6% of the sample.

Material for sequencing was PBMCs. The clonotype comes from a man in his sixties with colorectal cancer. The chain joins TRBV2 to TRBJ1-1; possibly the D gene is TRBD1, per 5 matching bases. The CDR3 corresponds to CAGLGRANTEAFF. The DNA sequence follows: TGTGCCGGGTTGGGCAGGGCGAACACTGAAGCTTTCTTT. The reference TRBV2 and TRBJ1-1 proteins fill in what lies around the CDR3, so the full variable domain reads EPEVTQTPSHQVTQMGQEVILRCVPISNHLYFYWYRQILGQKVEFLVSFYNNEISEKSEIFDDQFSVERPDGSNFTLKIRSTKLEDSAMYFCAGLGRANTEAFFGQGTRLTVV.